This T cell receptor (beta chain) stems from a study of blood T cell repertoires in COVID-19. Seattle enrolled patients during active infection and tracked them longitudinally. V lost 1 base to trimming and J lost 8 bases, with 8 bases between them. This CDR3 is 12 amino acids long. In the authors' workflow: Reference gene primers were amplified, and this amplification served to estimate nucleated cell counts. Profiled with immunoSEQ multiplex PCR; TCRdb holds only in-frame clones, not every one. That table supplies the V and J calls and clone size; D and trimming were determined from the DNA. The data hold 150,000 to 180,000 clones, with around 84% observed a single time.

The V call is TRBV12-3 or TRBV12-4, the J call TRBJ1-1; D gene ambiguous. Material: peripheral blood. This TCR came from a woman aged 55-69 years with COVID-19, enrolled during active disease. CDR3 coding DNA: TGTGCCAGCAGTTTAGTGGCAATGGAAGCTTTCTTT. This gives the protein CASSLVAMEAFF.